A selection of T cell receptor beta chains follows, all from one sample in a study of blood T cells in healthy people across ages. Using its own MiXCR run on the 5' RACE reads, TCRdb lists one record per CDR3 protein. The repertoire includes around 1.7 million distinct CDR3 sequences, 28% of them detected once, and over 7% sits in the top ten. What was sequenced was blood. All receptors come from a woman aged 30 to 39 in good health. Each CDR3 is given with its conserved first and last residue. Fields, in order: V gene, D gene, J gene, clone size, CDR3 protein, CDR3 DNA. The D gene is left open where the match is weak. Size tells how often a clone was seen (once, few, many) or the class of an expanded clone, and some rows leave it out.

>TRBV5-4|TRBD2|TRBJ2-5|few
CASSGSGRYQETQYF
TGTGCCAGCAGCGGTAGCGGGAGGTACCAAGAGACCCAGTACTTC
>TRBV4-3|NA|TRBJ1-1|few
CASSHTENTEAFF
TGCGCCAGCAGCCATACAGAGAACACTGAAGCTTTCTTT
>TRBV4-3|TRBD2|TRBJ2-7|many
CASSRRLADYEQYF
TGCGCCAGCAGCCGAAGACTAGCAGACTACGAGCAGTACTTC
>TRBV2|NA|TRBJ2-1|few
CASSLGNKQFF
TGTGCCAGCAGTCTAGGGAATAAGCAGTTCTTC
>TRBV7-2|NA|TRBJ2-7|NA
CASNLTGPPYEQYF
TGTGCCAGCAACTTGACGGGACCCCCATACGAGCAGTACTTC
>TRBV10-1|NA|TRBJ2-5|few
CASSETASQETQYF
TGCGCCAGCAGTGAGACAGCCAGCCAAGAGACCCAGTACTTC
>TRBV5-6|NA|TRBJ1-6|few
CASSLIRQSYNSPLHF
TGTGCCAGCAGCTTGATTAGGCAGTCCTATAATTCACCCCTCCACTTT
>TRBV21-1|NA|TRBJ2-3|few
CASSKAGGPTDTQYF
TGTGCCAGCAGCAAAGCTGGGGGTCCCACAGATACGCAGTATTTT
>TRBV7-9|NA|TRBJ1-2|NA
CASSSFQDSLGTF
TGTGCCAGCAGCTCCTTTCAGGACAGCCTCGGCACCTTC
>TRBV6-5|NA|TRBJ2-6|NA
CASSYSSYSGANVRTF
TGTGCCAGCAGTTACTCGAGTTATTCTGGGGCCAACGTCCGGACTTTC
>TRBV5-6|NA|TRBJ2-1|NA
CASSFDLTGDEQFF
TGTGCCAGCAGCTTTGACCTCACCGGGGATGAGCAGTTCTTC
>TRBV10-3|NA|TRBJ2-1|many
CAIRVEGQQQFF
TGTGCCATCAGAGTGGAGGGACAGCAGCAGTTCTTC
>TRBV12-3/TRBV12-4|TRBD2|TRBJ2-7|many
CASSLGLAVFEQYF
TGTGCCAGCAGTCTCGGACTAGCGGTATTCGAGCAGTACTTC
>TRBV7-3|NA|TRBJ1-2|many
CASSLSGNPPNYGYTF
TGTGCCAGCAGCTTGTCGGGAAACCCACCTAACTATGGCTACACCTTC
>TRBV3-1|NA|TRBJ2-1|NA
CASSPLAVRVHEQFF
TGTGCCAGCAGCCCTCTAGCTGTTCGCGTTCATGAGCAGTTCTTC
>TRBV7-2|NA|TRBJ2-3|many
CASSPDVTDTQYF
TGTGCCAGCAGCCCCGACGTCACAGATACGCAGTATTTT
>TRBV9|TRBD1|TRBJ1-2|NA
CASSPSSRTGGYGYTF
TGTGCCAGCAGCCCCTCGTCCAGGACAGGGGGATATGGCTACACCTTC
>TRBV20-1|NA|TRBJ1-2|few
CSTPPPGPRDYGYTF
TGCAGTACCCCTCCCCCCGGGCCGCGTGACTATGGCTACACCTTC
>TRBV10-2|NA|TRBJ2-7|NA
CASSEGLVGSYEQYF
TGCGCCAGCAGTGAGGGTCTAGTCGGCTCCTACGAGCAGTACTTC
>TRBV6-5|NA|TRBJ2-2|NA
CASSYRDAGELFF
TGTGCCAGCAGTTACAGGGACGCCGGGGAGCTGTTTTTT
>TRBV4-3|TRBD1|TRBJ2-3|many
CASSQESRGYPDTQYF
TGCGCCAGCAGCCAAGAAAGCAGGGGGTACCCGGATACGCAGTATTTT
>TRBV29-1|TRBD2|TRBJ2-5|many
CSVEIGGSETQYF
TGCAGCGTTGAGATCGGGGGGTCAGAGACCCAGTACTTC
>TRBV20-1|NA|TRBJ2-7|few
CSASSGAEQYF
TGCAGTGCTAGTTCAGGGGCCGAGCAGTACTTC
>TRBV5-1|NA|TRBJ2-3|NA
CASSDARDTEYF
TGCGCCAGCAGCGATGCTAGGGATACGGAGTATTTT
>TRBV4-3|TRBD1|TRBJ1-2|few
CASSQQGQGGRGYTF
TGCGCCAGCAGCCAGCAGGGACAGGGTGGAAGGGGCTACACCTTC
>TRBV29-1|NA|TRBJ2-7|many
CSVAGRAVYEQYF
TGCAGCGTTGCAGGACGAGCGGTTTACGAGCAGTACTTC
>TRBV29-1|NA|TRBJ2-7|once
CSVVPEGSYEQYF
TGCAGCGTTGTGCCAGAGGGTTCCTACGAGCAGTACTTC
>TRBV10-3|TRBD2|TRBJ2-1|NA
CAISESSGGPSSYNEQFF
TGTGCCATCAGTGAGTCTAGCGGGGGCCCCAGCTCCTACAATGAGCAGTTCTTC
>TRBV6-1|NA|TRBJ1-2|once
CASSSGVGFYGYTF
TGTGCCAGCAGTTCAGGGGTGGGTTTTTATGGCTACACCTTC
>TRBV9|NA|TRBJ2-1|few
CASSPTGGPGINEQFF
TGTGCCAGCAGCCCCACAGGAGGTCCCGGGATCAATGAGCAGTTCTTC
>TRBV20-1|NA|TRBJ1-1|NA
CSARDLQVNTEAFF
TGCAGTGCTAGAGACCTACAGGTGAACACTGAAGCTTTCTTT
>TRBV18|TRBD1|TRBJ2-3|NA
CASSPGQATTTDTQYF
TGTGCCAGCTCACCGGGACAGGCGACCACCACAGATACGCAGTATTTT
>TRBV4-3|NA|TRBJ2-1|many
CASSQDRVSDEQFF
TGCGCCAGCAGCCAAGATCGGGTCTCGGATGAGCAGTTCTTC
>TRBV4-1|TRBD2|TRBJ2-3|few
CASSQASGVVRTQYF
TGCGCCAGCAGCCAAGCTAGCGGGGTGGTGCGTACGCAGTATTTT
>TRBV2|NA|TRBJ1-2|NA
CASSEGRGSWTYGYTF
TGTGCCAGCAGTGAAGGGAGGGGATCCTGGACCTATGGCTACACCTTC
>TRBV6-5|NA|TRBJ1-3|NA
CASSSDRYSGNTIYF
TGTGCCAGCAGTTCTGACCGGTACTCTGGAAACACCATATATTTT
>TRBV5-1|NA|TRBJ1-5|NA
CASSSGQIGDQPQHF
TGCGCCAGCAGCTCGGGACAAATAGGAGATCAGCCCCAGCATTTT
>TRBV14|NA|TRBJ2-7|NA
CASSQADWGGEQYF
TGTGCCAGCAGCCAAGCCGATTGGGGCGGCGAGCAGTACTTC
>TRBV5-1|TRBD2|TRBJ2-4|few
CASSLGTSGLIEQYF
TGCGCCAGCAGCTTGGGTACTAGCGGGTTGATAGAGCAGTACTTC
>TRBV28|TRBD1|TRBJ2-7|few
CASSSGQEGEQYF
TGTGCCAGCAGTTCGGGACAGGAAGGCGAGCAGTACTTC
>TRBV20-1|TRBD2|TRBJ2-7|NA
CSARDMGLTAYEQYF
TGCAGTGCTAGAGATATGGGACTAACGGCCTACGAGCAGTACTTC
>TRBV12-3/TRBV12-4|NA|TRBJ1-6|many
CASSPSNSPLHF
TGTGCCAGCAGTCCGAGCAATTCACCCCTCCACTTT